What follows are 15 T cell receptor beta chains derived from one specimen sequenced in a study of T cell responses to AZD1222 COVID-19 vaccine. Using immunoSEQ multiplex PCR, the repertoire was profiled, and TCRdb retains in-frame clones only, with some absent. The table shows some 150,000 clones, with about 89% occurring only once. The sample in question was peripheral blood, obtained on day 0 of AZD1222 vaccination. All receptors derive from an adult in good health.

This clone was seen only once. The rearrangement links TRBV20-1 to TRBJ2-1, with unresolved D. The germline CDR1 and CDR2 sequences are DFQATT and SNEGSKA (reference sequence). Trimming pared 6 bases from V and 2 bases from J, leaving 5 bases between. This CDR3 has 11 amino acids. CDR3 sequence reads: CSADTYNEQFF. CDR3 bases: TGCAGTGCCGACACCTACAATGAGCAGTTCTTC.

The chain is built from TRBV28 and TRBJ1-3; 8 positions match TRBD1. Looked up from germline, CDR1 is MDHEN and CDR2 is SYDVKM. CDR3 length: 15 residues. V shed 6 bases and J 3 bases; nucleotides not matched to a gene: 7. The CDR3 region has the DNA TGTGCCAGCAGCCTACTCGGGACAGGTGGAAACACCATATATTTT. Its translation: CASSLLGTGGNTIYF.

The chain has TRBV5-4 and TRBJ1-4; D possibly corresponds to TRBD1 (5 bases). Germline V lookup: CDR1 SGHNT, CDR2 YYREEE (reference sequence). Trimming removed 4 bases from V and 5 bases from J, with 12 bases in between. The CDR3 runs to 14 residues. As DNA, the CDR3 is TGTGCCAGCAGCCAAATGGGACCAAATGAAAAACTGTTTTTT. Residues: CASSQMGPNEKLFF.

The rearrangement joins TRBV6-5 to TRBJ1-1; D is unclear. The CDR3 totals 11 residues. Trimming took 5 bases from V and 1 from J, leaving 2 bases between them. CDR1 is MNHEY, CDR2 SVGAGI, per germline. CDR3 sequence: CASSRNTEAFF. The CDR3 region has the DNA TGTGCCAGCAGTCGGAACACTGAAGCTTTCTTT.

The rearrangement uses TRBV27 and TRBJ1-2; maybe TRBD1 (5 bases). The CDR3 totals 15 residues. With 2 bases removed from V and 4 bases from J, the gap between germline ends came to 14 bases. Germline-derived CDR1 and CDR2 are MNHEY and SMNVEV (reference sequence). The CDR3 nucleotides are TGTGCCAGCAGTTTAAGGCAGGGTAACCTCTATGGCTACACCTTC. The encoded protein is CASSLRQGNLYGYTF.

The V call is TRBV5-1, the J call TRBJ2-1, with D uncertain. CDR1 is SGHRS, CDR2 YFSETQ, per germline. V lost 3 bases, J lost 3 bases, and 16 bases lay in between. CDR3 length: 16 residues. CDR3 in amino acids: CASSSGRSTIYNEQFF. Written as DNA, the CDR3 is TGCGCCAGCAGCTCCGGACGTAGCACAATCTACAATGAGCAGTTCTTC.

The chain is built from TRBV7-3 and TRBJ1-3, with unresolved D. The CDR3 is 13 residues long. The germline V gene encodes CDR1 SGHTA and CDR2 FQGTGA. Between the trimmed V and J ends, which lost 2 bases and 3 bases, there was a span of 5 bases. CDR3 in amino acids: CASSLYFGNTIYF. The CDR3 DNA reads TGTGCCAGCAGCTTATACTTTGGAAACACCATATATTTT.

The chain links TRBV28 to TRBJ2-4; D perhaps matches TRBD2 (6 bases). The CDR3 extends over 13 amino acids. The germline V gene encodes CDR1 MDHEN and CDR2 SYDVKM. V lost 3 bases and J 5 bases, leaving 8 bases between the germline ends. The CDR3, as DNA: TGTGCCAGCAGTTTTGCGGGACAAAACATTCAGTACTTC. Its protein product is CASSFAGQNIQYF. Using reference TRBV28 and TRBJ2-4 for the parts outside the CDR3, the full variable domain is DVKVTQSSRYLVKRTGEKVFLECVQDMDHENMFWYRQDPGLGLRLIYFSYDVKMKEKGDIPEGYSVSREKKERFSLILESASTNQTSMYLCASSFAGQNIQYFGAGTRLSVL.

This clone appeared once. The CDR3 nucleotides are TGTGCCAGCAGCAACACCGGGACAGGGGGCGAGACCCAGTACTTC. This codes for CASSNTGTGGETQYF. This chain joins TRBV21-1 and TRBJ2-5; the table assigns TRBD1, which was not confirmed against the DNA. TRBV21-1 corresponds to a pseudogene. CDR3 size: 15 residues.

V is TRBV5-4 and J is TRBJ2-5; D ambiguous. The germline V and J ends were trimmed by 5 bases and 7 bases, with 15 bases remaining between them. Germline CDR1 SGHNT, CDR2 YYREEE (reference sequence). The CDR3 is 13 residues long. CDR3 sequence: CASSFPNLGTQYF. The CDR3 DNA follows: TGTGCCAGCAGTTTCCCGAACCTGGGGACCCAGTACTTC.

The chain couples TRBV18 to TRBJ1-1; no firm D call. The CDR3 loop spans 17 amino acids. Trimming removed 4 bases at V and 4 bases at J, with 22 bases between. The germline gives CDR1 KGHSH, CDR2 LQKENI. The CDR3 is CASSRMTFWARGTEAFF. The CDR3 coding sequence is TGTGCCAGCTCACGGATGACATTTTGGGCCCGGGGCACTGAAGCTTTCTTT.

The V call is TRBV9, the J call TRBJ2-2; D gene uncertain. Germline loops: CDR1 SGDLS, CDR2 YYNGEE. The CDR3 extends over 12 amino acids. V dropped 0 bases and J dropped 7 bases, with 4 bases sitting between them. CDR3 sequence (DNA): TGTGCCAGCAGCGTAGTAGGCGGGGAGCTGTTTTTT. This codes for CASSVVGGELFF.

The rearrangement joins TRBV7-8 to TRBJ2-1, with 10 bases lining up with TRBD2. V lost 1 base and J lost 8; bases outside the gene matches: 14. This CDR3 comprises 18 residues. Germline-derived CDR1 and CDR2 are SGHVS and FQNEAQ. The DNA of the CDR3 is TGTGCCAGCAGCTTAGGGTTCCAGGGGAGCGGGGGGGTTGATGAGCAGTTCTTC. It translates to CASSLGFQGSGGVDEQFF. Looking up the rest from reference TRBV7-8 and TRBJ2-1 gives the full variable domain: GAGVSQSPRYKVAKRGQDVALRCDPISGHVSLFWYQQALGQGPEFLTYFQNEAQLDKSGLPSDRFFAERPEGSVSTLKIQRTQQEDSAVYLCASSLGFQGSGGVDEQFFGPGTRLTVL.

This clone was detected once. The chain is built from TRBV6-1 and TRBJ2-7, with D unclear. Germline CDR1 MNHNS, CDR2 SASEGT. Trimming stripped 3 bases from V and 3 bases from J, with 0 bases between. The CDR3 covers 10 residues. The CDR3 sequence is CASSDYEQYF. The DNA of the CDR3 is TGTGCCAGCAGTGACTACGAGCAGTACTTC.

This chain links TRBV28 with TRBJ2-5; TRBD1 matches at 8 bases. The germline V gene encodes CDR1 MDHEN and CDR2 SYDVKM. Germline trimming cut 9 bases from V and 0 bases from J; bases unmatched to any gene: 3. This CDR3 contains 13 residues. CDR3 DNA: TGTGCCAGTGGGACAGGCCACCAAGAGACCCAGTACTTC. Its translation: CASGTGHQETQYF.